The entry below describes one T cell receptor (beta chain). Its antigen is currently not known. It has no much larger one-base neighbor in the sample; base qualities were not kept. This record belongs to a study of vaccination effects on CD4 cells after COVID-19 (dated by TCRdb to between 2021 and 2023). For the wider study: Across the study, the median time from the second dose to post-vaccine sampling was 72 days (range 14 to 241). The study compared SARS-CoV-2 spike-specific CD4+ TCR repertoires before and after mRNA vaccination in COVID-19 convalescent patients and infection-naive vaccine recipients. A total of 10 COVID-19 convalescent patients and a handful of SARS-CoV-2-naive healthy vaccine recipients were included in the full study. In the study, cultures from other donors were sequenced using the Oncomine TCR Beta short-read assay on an Illumina iSeq 100. General study outcomes and caveats: Limitations of the study were the small number of convalescent patients and the absence of early post-infection timepoints. At late post-vaccination timepoints, both infection-induced and vaccine-induced clones showed marked clonal contraction, consistent with waning T cell responses. In healthy vaccine recipients, vaccine-induced clones were almost all SARS-CoV-2 mono-reactive, with only 1 of 255 cross-reactive with common cold coronaviruses.

The CDR3 covers 15 residues, taking in both the cysteine and the phenylalanine. Only the CDR3 portion is preserved as DNA: 45 bases, with reading frame beginning at the first base. Between the V and J ends, shortened by 2 bases and 2 bases respectively, the junction contains 11 bases. According to the germline V gene, CDR1 reads KGHDR and CDR2 reads SFDVKD. Library generation was performed with the immunoSEQ multiplex PCR assay. DNA from the cultured and isolated CD4+ T cells underwent TCR beta CDR3 sequencing. The paper's processing steps were these. The analysis removed non-productive TCR sequences, trimmed reads to the CDR3 region, and retained only CDR3s that were 7 or more amino acids long. The MANAFEST web app was used to identify antigen-specific clonotypes by comparing expansion in peptide wells with expansion in reference cultures. To count as positive, a clone had to show expansion at FDR<0.05 compared with the reference and with all other wells, an odds ratio above 5, and a frequency above 0.1% in two replicate wells. A clonotype was defined as cross-reactive if the clonotype was significantly expanded both in SARS-CoV-2 spike wells and in at least one common cold coronavirus spike condition. Levenshtein distance calculated with the stringdist R package was used to assess CDR3 similarity, and unrooted trees were constructed with ape in R 3.6.1. What TCRdb holds here is the immuneACCESS table cut down to in-frame rearrangements. Part of the clones is not present; checked against another copy, under half of the missing clones reflect an unresolved V gene, and the others are unexplained. V, J and clone size were drawn from that table, and D and trimming were deduced from the DNA. The sample yields about 46,000 clones; 65% to 80% were counted once. About 15% of the sample is held by the ten biggest clonotypes.

In the ViraFEST assay, PBMC were stimulated with viral peptide pools, and TCR sequencing was then used to find antigen-specific CD4+ T cell clonotypes based on their expansion. After 10 to 11 days of culture, CD4+ T cells were isolated with the EasySep CD4+ T cell isolation kit. Two doses of either the BNT162b2 or the mRNA-1273 mRNA SARS-CoV-2 vaccine were administered to participants. None of the healthy vaccine recipients had a prior SARS-CoV-2 infection, which was confirmed by nucleocapsid antibody tests that came back negative both before and after vaccination. Some 2 million PBMC per well were cultured in IMDM with about 4.5% human AB serum, 8.5 to 10 IU/ml IL-2 and gentamicin, plus 10 ug/ml peptides. Half of the culture medium was replaced with fresh IL-2-containing medium on days 3 and 7. Unless noted otherwise, every peptide stimulation condition was grown in triplicate wells. PBMC were separated from whole blood using Ficoll-Paque Plus gradient centrifugation and were then either cryopreserved at -140C or used fresh. The overlapping peptide pools covered the spike proteins of SARS-CoV-2 and of the common cold coronaviruses HCoV-NL63, HCoV-OC43 and HCoV-229E. The QIAamp micro DNA kit was used to extract genomic DNA from the cultured CD4+ T cells.

The chain uses TRBV24-1 and TRBJ2-5; a tentative D match to TRBD2 spans 6 bases. The specimen comprised CD4+ T cells from PBMCs cultured with HCoV-OC43 spike peptides, sampled after COVID-19 vaccination. This specimen's cell subset or site label, per the study, means: HCoV-OC43 spike overlapping peptide pool stimulation. This TCR was sampled from a human donor who received a COVID-19 vaccine. The CDR3 here reads CATSDSRGGQETQYF. The DNA is TGTGCCACCAGTGATTCGCGGGGCGGACAAGAGACCCAGTACTTC.